The rows below give T cell receptor beta chains drawn from one sample of a study of tumor-infiltrating lymphocytes in primary liver carcinoma. MiXCR, applied by TCRdb to the multiplex PCR reads, yields one record per CDR3 protein. The sample comprises roughly 120,000 distinct CDR3 sequences, approximately 70% of which are singletons, and around 9.3% rests with the top ten. The sample was liver tumor tissue from sampling region 1. All receptors derive from a woman aged 55-70 years with primary liver carcinoma and hepatitis B virus infection. Each CDR3 is given with its conserved first and last residue. Fields, in order: J gene, clone size, V gene, D gene, CDR3 DNA, CDR3 protein. A D gene is named only where the DNA matches it firmly. The listing skips clone size in some rows; elsewhere it reads once, few, many or a size class.

j_call: TRBJ2-6
clone_size: many
v_call: TRBV6-5
d_call: NA
cdr3_nt: TGTGCCAGCAGTTGGGGGTCCAGGACATACAAGTCTGGGGCCAACGTCCTGACTTTC
cdr3_aa: CASSWGSRTYKSGANVLTF

j_call: TRBJ1-1
clone_size: NA
v_call: TRBV13
d_call: NA
cdr3_nt: TGTGCCAGCAGCTTCCCACAGGGAATGAACACTGAAGCTTTCTTT
cdr3_aa: CASSFPQGMNTEAFF

j_call: TRBJ1-2
clone_size: NA
v_call: TRBV12-3/TRBV12-4
d_call: NA
cdr3_nt: TGTACCAGCAGTTTAGGGGACGGATCTCCCGGCTACACTTTC
cdr3_aa: CTSSLGDGSPGYTF

j_call: TRBJ2-1
clone_size: many
v_call: TRBV5-5
d_call: NA
cdr3_nt: TGTGCCAGCAGCTTGTTGGGGGAGAGCTCCTACAATGAGCAGTTCTTC
cdr3_aa: CASSLLGESSYNEQFF

j_call: TRBJ2-5
clone_size: NA
v_call: TRBV11-2
d_call: TRBD2
cdr3_nt: TGTGCCAGCAGCTTAGGATCGGCTAGCGGACGGGAGACCCAGTACTTC
cdr3_aa: CASSLGSASGRETQYF

j_call: TRBJ2-6
clone_size: many
v_call: TRBV30
d_call: NA
cdr3_nt: TGTGCCTGGGCCCTAGGAGGAACTGGGGCCAACGTCCTGACTTTC
cdr3_aa: CAWALGGTGANVLTF

j_call: TRBJ1-6
clone_size: large
v_call: TRBV11-2
d_call: NA
cdr3_nt: TGTGCCAGCAGCTTAGATCCTAATTCACCCCTCCACTTT
cdr3_aa: CASSLDPNSPLHF

j_call: TRBJ1-4
clone_size: few
v_call: TRBV28
d_call: NA
cdr3_nt: TGTGCCAGCAGTGCTCGTGGGGAAAAACTGTTTTTT
cdr3_aa: CASSARGEKLFF

j_call: TRBJ2-3
clone_size: NA
v_call: TRBV7-9
d_call: NA
cdr3_nt: TGTGCCAGCAGCCTCTGGAGGGGCGGGTTTAGCACAGATACACAGTATTTT
cdr3_aa: CASSLWRGGFSTDTQYF

j_call: TRBJ2-3
clone_size: once
v_call: TRBV11-3
d_call: TRBD2
cdr3_nt: TGTGCCAGCAGCCCGCCGACTAGCGGAGGCACATATACGCGGTATTTT
cdr3_aa: CASSPPTSGGTYTRYF

j_call: TRBJ1-5
clone_size: NA
v_call: TRBV7-9
d_call: NA
cdr3_nt: TGTGTCAGCAGCTTAGCCGGGGGACCGAATCAGCCCCAGCATTTT
cdr3_aa: CVSSLAGGPNQPQHF

j_call: TRBJ2-3
clone_size: NA
v_call: TRBV6-1
d_call: NA
cdr3_nt: TGTGTCAGCAGTGAAATGTACGATCAGCCCCAGTATTTT
cdr3_aa: CVSSEMYDQPQYF

j_call: TRBJ2-1
clone_size: many
v_call: TRBV29-1
d_call: TRBD1
cdr3_nt: TGCAGCGACGACAGGGTTGAGCAGTTCTTC
cdr3_aa: CSDDRVEQFF

j_call: TRBJ2-7
clone_size: NA
v_call: TRBV29-1
d_call: NA
cdr3_nt: TGCAGCGTTGAACTGATAGGGACCCCCCACGAGCAGTACTTC
cdr3_aa: CSVELIGTPHEQYF

j_call: TRBJ2-7
clone_size: medium-sized
v_call: TRBV11-2
d_call: NA
cdr3_nt: TGTGCCAGCAGCTTAGACGCCACCTACGAGCAGTACTTC
cdr3_aa: CASSLDATYEQYF

j_call: TRBJ2-3
clone_size: medium-sized
v_call: TRBV12-3/TRBV12-4
d_call: NA
cdr3_nt: TGTGCCAGCAGTTTATCGTCCGGACTCACCCCGTATTTT
cdr3_aa: CASSLSSGLTPYF

j_call: TRBJ2-1
clone_size: many
v_call: TRBV10-2
d_call: TRBD2
cdr3_nt: TGCGCCAGCAGTGAATCGGGCAGAGGACCTAGCGGGAGTAGAAATGAGCAGTTCTTC
cdr3_aa: CASSESGRGPSGSRNEQFF

j_call: TRBJ2-7
clone_size: NA
v_call: TRBV6-5
d_call: NA
cdr3_nt: TGTGTCAACAGTTACTCGATCGCCGGCTTCTACGAGCAGTACTTC
cdr3_aa: CVNSYSIAGFYEQYF

j_call: TRBJ2-7
clone_size: few
v_call: TRBV5-1
d_call: NA
cdr3_nt: TGCGCCAGCAGCTTGGAACAGTTTCACAACGAGCAGTACTTC
cdr3_aa: CASSLEQFHNEQYF

j_call: TRBJ1-1
clone_size: many
v_call: TRBV12-3/TRBV12-4
d_call: TRBD1
cdr3_nt: TGTGCCAGCAGTCCAGGACAGGGCATGAACACTGAAGCTTTCTTT
cdr3_aa: CASSPGQGMNTEAFF

j_call: TRBJ2-1
clone_size: NA
v_call: TRBV7-8
d_call: TRBD2
cdr3_nt: TGTGCCAGCAGCCCAAGGGGTCGACTAGCGAATCACAATGAGCGGTTCTTC
cdr3_aa: CASSPRGRLANHNERFF

j_call: TRBJ2-2
clone_size: NA
v_call: TRBV29-1
d_call: TRBD1
cdr3_nt: TGCAGCGTTGTTAGGGGGCGGGCCGGGGAGCTGTTCTTT
cdr3_aa: CSVVRGRAGELFF

j_call: TRBJ2-3
clone_size: NA
v_call: TRBV6-2/TRBV6-3
d_call: NA
cdr3_nt: TGTGCCAACAGTTACTCGTTCGCTCTAACAGATACGCAGTATTTT
cdr3_aa: CANSYSFALTDTQYF

j_call: TRBJ2-2
clone_size: few
v_call: TRBV5-4
d_call: TRBD2
cdr3_nt: TGTGCCAGCAGCTTGTCCGGACTAGCCTCGGCGGGGCTGTTTTTT
cdr3_aa: CASSLSGLASAGLFF

j_call: TRBJ2-3
clone_size: NA
v_call: TRBV11-2
d_call: TRBD1
cdr3_nt: TGCGTCAGCAGCCTGGACAGGGAGGTAAATACGCAGTATTTT
cdr3_aa: CVSSLDREVNTQYF

j_call: TRBJ2-3
clone_size: NA
v_call: TRBV11-2
d_call: NA
cdr3_nt: TGTGGCAGCAGCCCTGGACTACCCACAGATACGCAACATTTT
cdr3_aa: CGSSPGLPTDTQHF

j_call: TRBJ2-5
clone_size: NA
v_call: TRBV5-1
d_call: TRBD2
cdr3_nt: TGCGCCAGCAGCTTGGCCGCTAGCGGGAGTGAGACCCACTACTTC
cdr3_aa: CASSLAASGSETHYF

j_call: TRBJ2-7
clone_size: NA
v_call: TRBV7-8
d_call: TRBD2
cdr3_nt: TGTGCCAGCAGCCCGGGGGGTAGCTCAACCTACGAGCAGTACTTC
cdr3_aa: CASSPGGSSTYEQYF

j_call: TRBJ2-4
clone_size: NA
v_call: TRBV11-2
d_call: NA
cdr3_nt: TGTGCCAGCAACTTAACAGGAAACATTCAGTACTTC
cdr3_aa: CASNLTGNIQYF

j_call: TRBJ2-7
clone_size: many
v_call: TRBV6-6
d_call: TRBD2
cdr3_nt: TGTGCCAGCAGTAGGACTAGCTTAGAATTCCACGAGCAGTACTTC
cdr3_aa: CASSRTSLEFHEQYF

j_call: TRBJ1-6
clone_size: NA
v_call: TRBV14
d_call: NA
cdr3_nt: TGTGCCAGCAGCCTCTTCGGGACATCGGGGAATTCACCCCCCCACTTT
cdr3_aa: CASSLFGTSGNSPPHF

j_call: TRBJ1-6
clone_size: many
v_call: TRBV14
d_call: NA
cdr3_nt: TGTGCCAGCAGCCAAGTTCCAACTTCACCCCTCCACTTT
cdr3_aa: CASSQVPTSPLHF

j_call: TRBJ2-1
clone_size: medium-sized
v_call: TRBV28
d_call: NA
cdr3_nt: TGTGCCAGCGGGGCCGACTCAAGCTCCTACAATGAGCAGTTCTTC
cdr3_aa: CASGADSSSYNEQFF

j_call: TRBJ1-5
clone_size: NA
v_call: TRBV20-1
d_call: NA
cdr3_nt: TGCAGTGCTAAAGGGGAAAAAACTCAGCCCCAGCATTTT
cdr3_aa: CSAKGEKTQPQHF

j_call: TRBJ2-7
clone_size: NA
v_call: TRBV11-2
d_call: NA
cdr3_nt: TGTGCCAGCAGCCCCAAACGGACAGTCTCGAGGGAGCAGTACTTC
cdr3_aa: CASSPKRTVSREQYF

j_call: TRBJ2-3
clone_size: NA
v_call: TRBV24-1
d_call: TRBD2
cdr3_nt: TGTGCCACCAGTGACGCGACTAGCGGGTGGGATACGCAGTATTTT
cdr3_aa: CATSDATSGWDTQYF